This TCR beta chain was found in a study of cytomegalovirus exposure and HLA in healthy donors. The donors comprised healthy bone marrow donors. A note on this clone: Its antigen is unidentified.

This CDR3 has 11 amino acids. The ends were cut back, 6 bases at V and 4 bases at J, with 6 bases in the middle. Germline V gives CDR1 SNHLY, CDR2 FYNNEI. Use of 60 Vbeta and 13 Jbeta primers characterized the PCR. TCRdb keeps only in-frame clones here, not all; method: immunoSEQ multiplex PCR. Counted here are approximately 160,000 clones, approximately 79% occurring once; the ten biggest clones make up 1.9%. The study, taken as a whole, reports: Per a later analysis, about 17,000 TCR beta sequences showed association with HLA alleles at 0.05 false discovery rate.

The TCR sequence derives from a human donor in good health. The sample was PBMCs. V and J are TRBV2 and TRBJ2-5; D unclear. The CDR3 region has the DNA TGTGCCAGCAGCCCAGGAGAGACCCAGTACTTC. As protein: CASSPGETQYF.